The clone carrying this T cell receptor (beta chain) has a handful of counts. This record belongs to a study of blood T cells in healthy people across ages. A second about 6 to 12 cycle PCR used barcoded and J-beta primers. TCRdb re-derived calls from the 5' RACE reads in MiXCR, one entry per CDR3 protein. The sample has some 690,000 distinct CDR3 sequences, 20% to 25% seen once. The CDR3 length is 15 residues. V lost 5 bases to trimming and J lost 7 bases; unmatched junction nucleotides: 9. From germline, CDR1 is SEHNR and CDR2 FQNEAQ (reference sequence). Total RNA was isolated from each sample in quantities of at least 5 micrograms.

Sequences were obtained from blood. The source of this sequence is a man between 65 and 80 years old in good health. This chain uses TRBV7-9 with TRBJ2-4; 9 nucleotides line up with TRBD1. The CDR3 reads CASSQSGQGGNIQYF. The CDR3 coding sequence is TGTGCCAGCAGCCAATCGGGACAGGGTGGGAACATTCAGTACTTC.